This TCR beta chain was retrieved from a study of blood T cell repertoires in COVID-19. Turning to the study itself: The origin of the acute and convalescent COVID-19 samples was the United States, Italy and Spain.

CDR1 and CDR2 from the germline V gene are DFQATT and SNEGSKA (reference sequence). V lost 3 bases and J 1 base, leaving 12 bases between the germline ends. This CDR3 has 14 amino acids. Patients at the Seattle site were enrolled during active infection and followed longitudinally. Per the study methods: Estimation of nucleated cell counts relied on the amplification of reference gene primers. Only in-frame clones appear in the TCRdb table, and some are missing; sequencing was by immunoSEQ multiplex PCR. V and J calls and clone size are copied from that table; D and trimming were computed from the DNA. The repertoire holds some 520,000 clones, with 75% to 90% as singletons.

The chain links TRBV20-1 to TRBJ1-2, with D unclear. The TCR was taken from a man between 18 and 35 years old with COVID-19, enrolled during active disease. Sequenced sample: peripheral blood. In DNA, the CDR3 is TGCAGTGCTAGTGGGCCGTACCTTAACTATGGCTACACCTTC. This translates into CSASGPYLNYGYTF.